This entry lists 8 T cell receptor beta chains sequenced from one sample in a study of T cell changes during pregnancy in multiple sclerosis (dated by TCRdb to between 2018 and 2021). Library preparation used the immunoSEQ multiplex PCR assay. TCRdb took this table from immuneACCESS and kept in-frame rearrangements with V and J called. Such tables lack part of the clones; where checked against another copy, unresolved V genes explain under half of the gap, and the rest is unexplained. A total of tens of thousands of clones appear in this sample, 85% to 95% of them only once. The ten largest clonotypes hold less than 3.5% of the sample. This material consisted of peripheral blood, taken in the third trimester of pregnancy. Receptors were obtained from a female donor in good health, enrolled as a control in a pregnancy study.

The chain employs TRBV6-5 and TRBJ2-5; tentative D call: TRBD2 (6 bases). The V gene lost 0 bases and the J gene lost 4 bases, with 15 bases spanning the gap. Germline V gene sequence: CDR1 MNHEY, CDR2 SVGAGI. This CDR3 spans 16 amino acids. The DNA of the CDR3 is TGTGCCAGCAGTTACTCCCCTACTAGCACGGGAGAGACCCAGTACTTC. Translation: CASSYSPTSTGETQYF.

The chain uses TRBV19 and TRBJ1-5; the D gene is possibly TRBD1 (6 bases). V dropped 11 bases and J dropped 5 bases, with 19 bases sitting between them. This CDR3 comprises 14 residues. In germline, CDR1 is LNHDA, CDR2 SQIVND (reference sequence). Here the CDR3 DNA reads TGTGCCGCTGGAGCAGGGGCCCGTTATCAGCCCCAGCATTTT. It translates to CAAGAGARYQPQHF.

The chain carries TRBV29-1 and TRBJ2-5, with a weak D call TRBD2 (5 bases). CDR1 SQVTM and CDR2 ANQGSEA come from the germline V gene. The V end was cut by 4 bases, the J end by 2 bases, with 14 bases between. CDR3 length: 14 amino acids. The CDR3 nucleotides are TGCAGCGTTGGTCGGAGACTACCTCAAGAGACCCAGTACTTC. Translating it yields CSVGRRLPQETQYF.

There are a few counts of this clone. V gene TRBV9 combines with J gene TRBJ1-3; D is uncertain. Germline V gene lookup returns CDR1 SGDLS and CDR2 YYNGEE. V was clipped by 1 base and J by 0 bases, with 8 bases between them. The CDR3 consists of 15 residues. This CDR3 is CASSVSGFSGNTIYF. The CDR3 coding sequence is TGTGCCAGCAGCGTATCCGGTTTCTCTGGAAACACCATATATTTT.

The rearrangement joins TRBV15 to TRBJ2-5; D is perhaps TRBD2 (6 bases). CDR3 length: 15 residues. Germline V gene sequence: CDR1 LNHNV, CDR2 YYDKDF (reference sequence). Trimming left V 1 base short and J 4 bases short, with 13 bases between. The CDR3 here is CATSRAGTFSETQYF. The CDR3 nucleotides read TGTGCCACCAGCAGAGCAGGGACTTTCTCAGAGACCCAGTACTTC.

The rearrangement joins TRBV29-1 to TRBJ1-3; TRBD1 is a possible D gene (5 bases). The CDR3 is 14 residues long. Germline assignment: CDR1 SQVTM and CDR2 ANQGSEA. Trimming stripped 5 bases from V and 4 bases from J, with 15 bases between. CDR3 in DNA: TGCAGCGTTTCCCGGAGCGGGGGGGGAAACACCATATATTTT. Amino acids: CSVSRSGGGNTIYF.

The chain uses TRBV5-1 and TRBJ2-3; the match to TRBD2 covers 9 bases. The CDR3 has 16 residues. V lost 4 bases to trimming and J lost 2 bases; unmatched junction nucleotides: 8. The germline V gene has CDR1 SGHRS and CDR2 YFSETQ. CDR3 sequence reads: CASSLQAGGHTDTQYF. The CDR3 DNA reads TGCGCCAGCAGCCTACAAGCGGGAGGCCACACAGATACGCAGTATTTT.

The rearrangement links TRBV13 to TRBJ2-7, with 9 bases aligning to TRBD2. The CDR3 contains 14 residues. Per germline, CDR1 PRHDT and CDR2 FYEKMQ (reference sequence). J was trimmed by 3 bases and V by 5 bases; bases with no gene match: 5. The CDR3 DNA follows: TGTGCCAGCAGCCCCGGACTAGCGCTCTACGAGCAGTACTTC. Its protein is CASSPGLALYEQYF.